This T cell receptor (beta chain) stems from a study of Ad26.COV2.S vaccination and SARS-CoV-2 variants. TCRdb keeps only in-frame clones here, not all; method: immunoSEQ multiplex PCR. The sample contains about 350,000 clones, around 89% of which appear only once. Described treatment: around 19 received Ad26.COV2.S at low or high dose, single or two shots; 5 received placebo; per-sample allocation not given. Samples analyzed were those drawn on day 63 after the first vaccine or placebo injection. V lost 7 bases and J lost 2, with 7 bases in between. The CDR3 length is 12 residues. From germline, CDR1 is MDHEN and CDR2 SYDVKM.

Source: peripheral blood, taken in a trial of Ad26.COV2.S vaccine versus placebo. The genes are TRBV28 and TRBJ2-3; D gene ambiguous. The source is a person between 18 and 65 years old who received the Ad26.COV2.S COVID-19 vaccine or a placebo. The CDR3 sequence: CASNDITDTQYF. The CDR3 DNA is TGTGCCAGCAATGATATCACAGATACGCAGTATTTT.